This TCR beta chain comes out of a study of T cells in localized non-small cell lung cancer. Study results and limitations: Appearances in adjacent lung were noted for a median roughly 50 of the top 100 tumor clones. Adjacent uninvolved lung tissue had the highest T cell clonality, exceeding tumor.

Regarding this clone: Its antigen is not identified.

Some clones are missing from TCRdb's copy, which holds only in-frame ones; the method was immunoSEQ multiplex PCR. The sample has approximately 30,000 clones; roughly 93% are singletons. The source of this sequence is a female donor of 60 years or more with stage I lung adenocarcinoma. Sequenced material: peripheral blood, taken before any cancer treatment.

In DNA, the CDR3 is TGCGCCAGCAGCTTTGGGAACCCCAGCTCCTACAATGAGCAGTTCTTC. Translation gives CASSFGNPSSYNEQFF. The rearrangement uses TRBV5-1 and TRBJ2-1; D gene ambiguous. The CDR3 has 16 residues. The V end was cut by 2 bases, the J end by 0 bases, with 12 bases between. CDR1 is SGHRS, CDR2 YFSETQ, per germline.